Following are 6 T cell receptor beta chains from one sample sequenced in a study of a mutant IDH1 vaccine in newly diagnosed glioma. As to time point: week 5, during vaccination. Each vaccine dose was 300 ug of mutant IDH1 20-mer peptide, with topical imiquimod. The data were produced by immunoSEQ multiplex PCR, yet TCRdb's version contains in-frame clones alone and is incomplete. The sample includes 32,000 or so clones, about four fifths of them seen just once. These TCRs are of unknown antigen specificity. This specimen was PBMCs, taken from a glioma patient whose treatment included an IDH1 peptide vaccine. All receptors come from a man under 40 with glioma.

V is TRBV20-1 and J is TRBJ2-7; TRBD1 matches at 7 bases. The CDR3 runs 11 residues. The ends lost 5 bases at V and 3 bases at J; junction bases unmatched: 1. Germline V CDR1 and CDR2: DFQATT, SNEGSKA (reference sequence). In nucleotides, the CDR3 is TGCAGTGCTCGGGACAGCTACGAGCAGTACTTC. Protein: CSARDSYEQYF.

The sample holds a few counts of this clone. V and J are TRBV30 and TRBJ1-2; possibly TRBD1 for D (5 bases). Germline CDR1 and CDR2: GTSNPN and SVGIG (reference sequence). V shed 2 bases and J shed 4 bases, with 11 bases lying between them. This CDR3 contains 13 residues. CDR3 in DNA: TGTGCCTGGAGTATGGCGGGACCCTATGGCTACACCTTC. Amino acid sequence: CAWSMAGPYGYTF.

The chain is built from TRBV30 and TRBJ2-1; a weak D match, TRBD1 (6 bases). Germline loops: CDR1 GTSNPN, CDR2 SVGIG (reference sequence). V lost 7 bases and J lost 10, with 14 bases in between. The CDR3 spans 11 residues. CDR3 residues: CAYRVGAEQFF. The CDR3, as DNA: TGTGCCTACAGGGTGGGGGCCGAGCAGTTCTTC.

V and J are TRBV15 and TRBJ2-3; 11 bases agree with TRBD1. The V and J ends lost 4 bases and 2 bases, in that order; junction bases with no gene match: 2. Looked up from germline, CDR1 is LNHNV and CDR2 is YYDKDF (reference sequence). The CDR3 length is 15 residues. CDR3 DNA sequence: TGTGCCACCAGCATGGGACAGGGGGACACAGATACGCAGTATTTT. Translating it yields CATSMGQGDTDTQYF.

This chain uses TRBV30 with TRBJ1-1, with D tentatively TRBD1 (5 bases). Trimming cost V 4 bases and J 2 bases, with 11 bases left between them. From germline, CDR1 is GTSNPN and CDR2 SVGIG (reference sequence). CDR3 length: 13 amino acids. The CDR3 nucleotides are TGTGCCTGGACCGGGGACCTAAACACTGAAGCTTTCTTT. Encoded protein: CAWTGDLNTEAFF.

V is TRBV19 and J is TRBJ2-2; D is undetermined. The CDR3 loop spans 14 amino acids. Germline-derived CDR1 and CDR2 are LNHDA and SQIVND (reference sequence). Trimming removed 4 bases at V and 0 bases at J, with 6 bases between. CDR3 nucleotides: TGTGCCAGTAGTAATGGACCGAACACCGGGGAGCTGTTTTTT. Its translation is CASSNGPNTGELFF.